The present T cell receptor (beta chain) was sequenced within a study of blood T cell repertoires in COVID-19. Background on the study: Samples representing acute and convalescent COVID-19 were sourced from the United States, Italy and Spain.

V was shortened by 2 bases and J by 3 bases, with 22 bases between the two germline ends. The CDR3 spans 19 residues. From germline, CDR1 is MNHEY and CDR2 SMNVEV (reference sequence). The table came from immunoSEQ multiplex PCR; TCRdb's copy has only in-frame clones and leaves some out. The data hold 75,000 to 95,000 clones, with approximately 87% observed a single time. The receptor comes from a human donor in a cohort sampled during active COVID-19. The chain links TRBV27 to TRBJ2-2; D perhaps matches TRBD1 (5 bases). The sequencing input was peripheral blood. The CDR3 DNA follows: TGTGCCAGCAGTTTAGGGCCCAGGGTTTTTGTTTGCTACACCGGGGAGCTGTTTTTT. Translation: CASSLGPRVFVCYTGELFF.